This T cell receptor (beta chain) was recovered during a study of tumor-infiltrating lymphocytes in primary liver carcinoma. With respect to this clonotype: Its antigen remains unknown. Germline and junction disagree at one end, which may indicate a read error.

A constant-region primer served to make TCR beta cDNA from about 500 ng total RNA. Nested multiplex PCR, run for three rounds with slightly modified ARM-PCR, yielded TCR beta libraries. TRBV1-TRBV30 forward and Cbeta reverse primers drove the first two roughly 11-cycle rounds. TCRdb independently ran MiXCR on the multiplex PCR reads; one entry per CDR3 protein. The sample yields roughly 180,000 distinct CDR3 sequences, 50% to 75% seen once. The CDR3 is 15 amino acids. CDR1 and CDR2 (germline): SGHAT, FQNNGV. General study findings and limits: Left bulk and unsorted, the samples did not allow CD4+ and CD8+ repertoires to be compared. Against blood, tumors held a significantly higher top-250-clone fraction (p = 0.039).

They got blood RNA out of unsorted whole blood and also pulled out germline DNA. Chronic HBV infection was present, with no prior treatment. This clonotype was sampled from a man aged 40-55 years with primary liver carcinoma and hepatitis B virus infection. The sequencing input was peripheral blood. This rearrangement joins TRBV11-2 to TRBJ2-7; 9 bases are a match to TRBD1. Here the CDR3 DNA reads TGTGCCAGCAGCTTACGAGGGACAGGGCTGCGGGAGCTGTACTTC. Its protein is CASSLRGTGLRELYF. Looking up the rest from reference TRBV11-2 and TRBJ2-7 gives the full variable domain: EAGVAQSPRYKIIEKRQSVAFWCNPISGHATLYWYQQILGQGPKLLIQFQNNGVVDDSQLPKDRFSAERLKGVDSTLKIQPAKLEDSAVYLCASSLRGTGLRELYFGPGTRLTVT.